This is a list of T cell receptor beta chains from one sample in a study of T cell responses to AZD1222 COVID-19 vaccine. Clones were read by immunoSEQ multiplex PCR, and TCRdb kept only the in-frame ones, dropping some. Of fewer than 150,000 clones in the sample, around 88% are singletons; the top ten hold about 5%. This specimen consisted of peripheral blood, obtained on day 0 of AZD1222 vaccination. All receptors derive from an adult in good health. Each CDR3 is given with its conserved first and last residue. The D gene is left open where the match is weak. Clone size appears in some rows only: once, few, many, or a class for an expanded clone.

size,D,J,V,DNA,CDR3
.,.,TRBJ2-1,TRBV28,TGTGCCAGCAGTTTAGGGGGAACCTACAATGAGCAGTTCTTC,CASSLGGTYNEQFF
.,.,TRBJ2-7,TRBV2,TGTGCCAGCAAAGGTTCAAACTCCTACGAGCAGTACTTC,CASKGSNSYEQYF
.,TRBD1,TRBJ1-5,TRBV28,TGTGCCAGCAACCGCCAGACAGGGGGCGGTCAGCCCCAGCATTTT,CASNRQTGGGQPQHF
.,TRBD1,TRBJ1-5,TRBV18,TGTGCCAGCTCACTGGGACAGGTGGGCAATCAGCCCCAGCATTTT,CASSLGQVGNQPQHF
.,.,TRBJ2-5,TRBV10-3,TGTGCCATCAGTGAGTCGAAGGAGACCCAGTACTTC,CAISESKETQYF
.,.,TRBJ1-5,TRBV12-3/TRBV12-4,TGTGCCAGCAGCCAGGACAGAAATCAGCCCCAGCATTTT,CASSQDRNQPQHF
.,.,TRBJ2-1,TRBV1,TGCACCAGCCGACGAGGGGATAATGAGCAGTTCTTC,CTSRRGDNEQFF
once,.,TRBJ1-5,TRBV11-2,TGTGCCAGCAGCTTAGCGGTTGATCAGCCCCAGCATTTT,CASSLAVDQPQHF
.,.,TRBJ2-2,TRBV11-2,TGTGCCAGCAGCTTAGATTTGGGCGCAACCGGGGAGCTGTTTTTT,CASSLDLGATGELFF
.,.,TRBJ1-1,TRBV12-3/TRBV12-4,TGTGCCAGCAGTTTTGGGAGCGCTGAAGCTTTCTTT,CASSFGSAEAFF
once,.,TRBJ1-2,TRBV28,TGTGCCAGCAGGCCTCTAGGGCAGGGAGACTATGGCTACACCTTC,CASRPLGQGDYGYTF
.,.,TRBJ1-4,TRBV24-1,TGTGCCACCAGTGAGGGGGGTGGTGAAAAACTGTTTTTT,CATSEGGGEKLFF
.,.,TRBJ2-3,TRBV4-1,TGCGCCAGCAGCCAAGAATGGGGTTTCACAGATACGCAGTATTTT,CASSQEWGFTDTQYF
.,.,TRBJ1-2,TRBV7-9,TGTGCCAGCAGCTTAGGGGGGACACCAAGTGGCTACACCTTC,CASSLGGTPSGYTF
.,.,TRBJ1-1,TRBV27,TGTGCCAGCACCTCCCTGGGGGGGCAAGCTTTCTTT,CASTSLGGQAFF
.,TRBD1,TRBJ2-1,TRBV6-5,TGTGCCAGCAGTTACGGGGACAGGGGGAATGAGCAGTTCTTC,CASSYGDRGNEQFF
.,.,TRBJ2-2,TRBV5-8,TGTGCCAGCAGCTACCCGACGGGGGCGAACACCGGGGAGCTGTTTTTT,CASSYPTGANTGELFF
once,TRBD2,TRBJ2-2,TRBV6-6,TGTGCCAGCAACTCGGGACTAGCGGGGAACACCGGGGAGCTGTTTTTT,CASNSGLAGNTGELFF
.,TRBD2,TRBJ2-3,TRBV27,TGTGCCAGCAGTAAAGGACTAGCGGGGGCAGATACGCAGTATTTT,CASSKGLAGADTQYF
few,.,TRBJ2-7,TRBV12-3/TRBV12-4,TGTGCCAGCAGTTTAGACGGCAGCGAGCAGTACTTC,CASSLDGSEQYF
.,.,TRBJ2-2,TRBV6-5,TGTGCCAGCAGTAACACCGGGGAGCTGTTTTTT,CASSNTGELFF
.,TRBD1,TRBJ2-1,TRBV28,TGTGCCAGCAGTCCCGGGACAGTTCTTTTTAACAATGAGCAGTTCTTC,CASSPGTVLFNNEQFF
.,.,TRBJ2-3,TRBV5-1,TGCGCCAGCAGGTCAGGGGGCACAGATACGCAGTATTTT,CASRSGGTDTQYF
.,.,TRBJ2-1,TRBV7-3,TGTGCCAGCAGCTTAAACGCACAAGGCAATGAGCAGTTCTTC,CASSLNAQGNEQFF
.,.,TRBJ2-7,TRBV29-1,TGCAGCGTTGGCGGCGGACCCTACGAGCAGTACTTC,CSVGGGPYEQYF
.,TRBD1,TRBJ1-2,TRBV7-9,TGTGCCAGCAGCCCCCGGGACAGGGGACATCCTGGCTATGGCTACACCTTC,CASSPRDRGHPGYGYTF
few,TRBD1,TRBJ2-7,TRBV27,TGTGCCAGCAGTGATCCGACAGGGGGCCTCTACGAGCAGTACTTC,CASSDPTGGLYEQYF
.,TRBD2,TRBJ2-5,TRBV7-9,TGTGCCAGCATCCCTAGCGGCCAAGAGACCCAGTACTTC,CASIPSGQETQYF
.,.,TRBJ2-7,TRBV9,TGTGCCAGCAGCCTCGGTGGGGTGAGCGAGCAGTACTTC,CASSLGGVSEQYF
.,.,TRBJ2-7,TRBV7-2,TGTGCCAGCAGCCCCACCGGGACGGCGGGCTACGAGCAGTACTTC,CASSPTGTAGYEQYF
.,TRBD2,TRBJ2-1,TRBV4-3,TGCGCCAGCAGCTCGCAAGTAGGACTAGCGGGGGGCAATGAGCAGTTCTTC,CASSSQVGLAGGNEQFF
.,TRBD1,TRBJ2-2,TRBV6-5,TGTGCCAGCAGCAGGACAGGGGGTTACACCGGGGAGCTGTTTTTT,CASSRTGGYTGELFF
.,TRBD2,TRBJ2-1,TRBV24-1,TGTGCCACCAGTGACCAGACTAGCGGGGGGGCCTTTGAGCAGTTCTTC,CATSDQTSGGAFEQFF
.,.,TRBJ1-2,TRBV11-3,TGTGCCAGCAGCCACTCCGGAGGGGGCTACACCTTC,CASSHSGGGYTF
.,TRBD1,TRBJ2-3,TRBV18,TGTGCCAGCTCAGCCGGGACAGGGTCGGATACGCAGTATTTT,CASSAGTGSDTQYF
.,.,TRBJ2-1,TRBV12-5,TGTGCTAGTGGTTTGGTGTTCGATGGGCTGGGGACCTACAATGAGCAGTTCTTC,CASGLVFDGLGTYNEQFF
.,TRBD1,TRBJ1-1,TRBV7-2,TGTGCCAGCAGCCTAGTCACAGGGGGCACTGAAGCTTTCTTT,CASSLVTGGTEAFF
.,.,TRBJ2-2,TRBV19,TGTGCCAGTAGTCGACAAGACACCGGGGAGCTGTTTTTT,CASSRQDTGELFF
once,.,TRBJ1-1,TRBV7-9,TGTGCCAGCAGCTCGGAACATTGGGACACTGAAGCTTTCTTT,CASSSEHWDTEAFF
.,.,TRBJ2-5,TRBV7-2,TGTGCCAGCAGTCGGACAGAAACACAAGAGACCCAGTACTTC,CASSRTETQETQYF
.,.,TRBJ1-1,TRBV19,TGTGCCAGTAGTATCACAGGGTTCACTGAAGCTTTCTTT,CASSITGFTEAFF
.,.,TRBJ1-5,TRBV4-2,TGTGCCAGCAGCCAATATGACAGAGACGTACAGCCCCAGCATTTT,CASSQYDRDVQPQHF
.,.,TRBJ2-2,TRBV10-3,TGTGCCATAAGACAGGTTACGAACACCGGGGAGCTGTTTTTT,CAIRQVTNTGELFF
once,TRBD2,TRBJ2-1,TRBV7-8,TGTGCCAGCCGGACCGGGCTAGCGGGGGCCAATGAGCAGTTCTTC,CASRTGLAGANEQFF
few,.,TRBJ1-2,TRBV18,TGTGCCAGCTCACCGGCAGGGGAAGCTAACTATGGCTACACCTTC,CASSPAGEANYGYTF
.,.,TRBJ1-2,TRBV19,TGTGCCAGTAGTTCACCCGGGACGGACTATGGCTACACCTTC,CASSSPGTDYGYTF
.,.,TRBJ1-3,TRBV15,TGTGCCACCAGCAGAGATCGGGTAGGGCCCTCTGGAAACACCATATATTTT,CATSRDRVGPSGNTIYF
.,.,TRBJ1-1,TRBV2,TGTGCCAGCAGTGAATGGAGGAACACTGAAGCTTTCTTT,CASSEWRNTEAFF
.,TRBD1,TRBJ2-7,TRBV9,TGTGCCAGCAGCGCAGGACAGGGGGGGATCCCCTACGAGCAGTACTTC,CASSAGQGGIPYEQYF
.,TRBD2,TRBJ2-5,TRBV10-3,TGTGCCATCAGTGGGGCGGGGGAAGGAGAGACCCAGTACTTC,CAISGAGEGETQYF
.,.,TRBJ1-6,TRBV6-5,TGTGCCAGCGGGGGGGGCTACTTTAATTCACCCCTCCACTTT,CASGGGYFNSPLHF
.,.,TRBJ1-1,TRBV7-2,TGTGCCAGCAGCCTAGAGGTGAACACTGAAGCTTTCTTT,CASSLEVNTEAFF
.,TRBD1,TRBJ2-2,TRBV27,TGTGCCAGCAGGACCGGGACAGGGCCCGGGGAGCTGTTTTTT,CASRTGTGPGELFF